The TCR beta chain under discussion was sequenced for a study of shared clonotypes between healthy human individuals. The wider study: A donor's plate count was three for CD4 naive and three for CD4 memory; CD8 naive had two and CD8 memory one.

This clone turned up a few times. Method: immunoSEQ multiplex PCR; TCRdb's copy keeps in-frame clones and lacks some. This repertoire shows around 1.1 million clones, about 80% found once; its top ten account for around 0.6%. Germline CDR1 is MDHEN and CDR2 is SYDVKM. V was shortened by 5 bases and J by 6 bases, with 11 bases between the two germline ends. The CDR3 has 13 amino acids. Sequenced input: memory CD4+ T cells from PBMCs. Indicated subset: CD45RA-negative fraction. The clonotype originates from a man aged 18 to 29 in good health. Some clones in this sample may be carry-over from other donors' samples. The chain combines TRBV28 with TRBJ2-1, with D uncertain. CDR3 in amino acids: CASSPRPLNEQFF. CDR3 DNA: TGTGCCAGCAGTCCTAGGCCCCTCAATGAGCAGTTCTTC.